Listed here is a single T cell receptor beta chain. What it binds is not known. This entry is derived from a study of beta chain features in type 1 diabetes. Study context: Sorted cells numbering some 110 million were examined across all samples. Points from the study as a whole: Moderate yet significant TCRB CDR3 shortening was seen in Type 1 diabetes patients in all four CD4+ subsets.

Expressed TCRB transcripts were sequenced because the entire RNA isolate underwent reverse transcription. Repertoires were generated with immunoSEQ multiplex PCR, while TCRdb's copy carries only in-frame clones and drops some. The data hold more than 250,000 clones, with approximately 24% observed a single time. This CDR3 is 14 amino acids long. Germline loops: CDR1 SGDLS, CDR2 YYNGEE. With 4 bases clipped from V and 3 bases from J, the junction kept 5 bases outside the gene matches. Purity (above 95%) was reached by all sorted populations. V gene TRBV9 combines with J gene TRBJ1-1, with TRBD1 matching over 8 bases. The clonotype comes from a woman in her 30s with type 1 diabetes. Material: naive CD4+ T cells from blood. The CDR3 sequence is CASSPSTGDTEAFF. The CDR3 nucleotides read TGTGCCAGCAGCCCTTCGACAGGGGACACTGAAGCTTTCTTT. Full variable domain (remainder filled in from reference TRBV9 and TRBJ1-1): DSGVTQTPKHLITATGQRVTLRCSPRSGDLSVYWYQQSLDQGLQFLIQYYNGEERAKGNILERFSAQQFPDLHSELNLSSLELGDSALYFCASSPSTGDTEAFFGQGTRLTVV.